Below, 17 T cell receptor beta chains from the same sample are listed, as sequenced in a study of blood T cell repertoires in COVID-19. Assay: immunoSEQ multiplex PCR; the TCRdb copy retains only in-frame clones and omits some. Found here are about 350,000 clones, roughly nine tenths of them singletons; the top ten hold roughly 3.9%. The sequencing sample was made of peripheral blood. The receptors originated from a woman between 55 and 75 years old with COVID-19, enrolled during active disease.

Here the CDR3 reads CASSLAVLAKNIQYF. CDR3 nucleotides: TGTGCCAGCAGCTTAGCCGTCCTAGCCAAAAACATTCAGTACTTC. The chain has TRBV7-2 and TRBJ2-4; no clear D gene. Trimming took off 0 bases at V and 0 bases at J, with 6 bases between the two ends. The CDR3 runs to 15 residues. Germline CDR1 SGHTA, CDR2 FQGNSA.

The chain carries TRBV5-3 and TRBJ1-3; D gene ambiguous. TRBV5-3 is an ORF, with its function uncertain. V dropped 1 base and J dropped 4 bases, with 6 bases sitting between them. The CDR3 has 13 amino acids. The CDR3 reads CARSLPRGNTIYF. The CDR3 DNA reads as TGTGCCAGAAGCTTGCCCAGGGGAAACACCATATATTTT.

The V call is TRBV2, the J call TRBJ1-5, with D unresolved. The V gene's germline CDR1 is SNHLY and CDR2 FYNNEI. Trimming took off 0 bases at V and 1 base at J, with 7 bases between the two ends. CDR3 length: 15 residues. CDR3 sequence (DNA): TGTGCCAGCAGTGAAGCGGAGAGGAGCAATCAGCCCCAGCATTTT. Protein sequence: CASSEAERSNQPQHF.

J is TRBJ1-1 and V is TRBV12-3 or TRBV12-4; possible D gene TRBD1, 5 bases. The CDR3 covers 13 residues. V shed 3 bases and J shed 1 base, with 6 bases lying between them. In DNA, the CDR3 is TGTGCCAGCAGTTTTGGGGCGAACACTGAAGCTTTCTTT. Translating it yields CASSFGANTEAFF.

The rearrangement joins TRBV30 to TRBJ1-3, with a weak D call TRBD1 (5 bases). V lost 5 bases and J 0 bases, leaving 14 bases between the germline ends. The CDR3 sequence is 15 residues long. Germline V CDR1 and CDR2: GTSNPN, SVGIG (reference sequence). Here the CDR3 reads CAWSDTSRSGNTIYF. CDR3 nucleotide sequence: TGTGCCTGGTCGGACACCTCCCGCTCTGGAAACACCATATATTTT. Supplemented by reference TRBV30 and TRBJ1-3, the full variable domain reads SQTIHQWPATLVQPVGSPLSLECTVEGTSNPNLYWYRQAAGRGLQLLFYSVGIGQISSEVPQNLSASRPQDRQFILSSKKLLLSDSGFYLCAWSDTSRSGNTIYFGEGSWLTVV.

Only one count was recorded for this clone. This CDR3 is CASSLPRQGGNNEQFF. Here the CDR3 DNA reads TGTGCCAGCAGCCTTCCCAGACAGGGGGGGAACAATGAGCAGTTCTTC. The chain is built from TRBV5-4 and TRBJ2-1; 9 positions match TRBD1. This CDR3 has 16 amino acids. Per the germline V gene, CDR1 is SGHNT and CDR2 is YYREEE (reference sequence). The J segment lost 5 bases and the V segment lost 4 bases, leaving 10 bases of the junction unmatched.

The gene calls are TRBV5-1 and TRBJ1-1; D gene ambiguous. The germline V gene has CDR1 SGHRS and CDR2 YFSETQ. The CDR3 length is 14 residues. Deletions cut 0 bases from V and 4 bases from J, with 10 bases between. The CDR3: CASSLDRELTEAFF. CDR3 nucleotide sequence: TGCGCCAGCAGCTTGGATCGGGAGCTCACTGAAGCTTTCTTT.

In this sample, this clone turned up a few times. This chain connects TRBV19 to TRBJ1-5; no firm D call. From germline, CDR1 is LNHDA and CDR2 SQIVND (reference sequence). The V gene lost 2 bases and the J gene lost 6 bases, with 14 bases spanning the gap. CDR3 length: 15 amino acids. The DNA of the CDR3 is TGTGCCAGTAGTATATTGGGAGGGAGGGTTCAGCCCCAGCATTTT. Protein product: CASSILGGRVQPQHF.

The V and J genes are TRBV6-5 and TRBJ1-5; D not certain. The CDR3 length is 14 residues. The germline gives CDR1 MNHEY, CDR2 SVGAGI. V was clipped by 2 bases and J by 9 bases, with 14 bases between them. The CDR3 protein is CASSYGRGRRPQHF. As DNA, the CDR3 is TGTGCCAGCAGTTACGGGCGTGGGAGGAGGCCCCAGCATTTT.

V is TRBV10-3 and J is TRBJ1-5, with D perhaps TRBD1 (5 bases). Trimming stripped 8 bases from V and 3 bases from J, with 11 bases between. Germline CDR1 is ENHRY and CDR2 is SYGVKD. The CDR3 is made up of 13 amino acids. DNA of the CDR3: TGTGCCATCGCCAGGGACTACAATCAGCCCCAGCATTTT. Translating it yields CAIARDYNQPQHF.

The chain combines TRBV5-1 with TRBJ1-2; 10 bases match TRBD1. The germline V gene encodes CDR1 SGHRS and CDR2 YFSETQ. Trimming at V came to 2 bases and at J to 7 bases, leaving 8 bases not matched to a gene. CDR3 length: 15 residues. The CDR3 is CASSLTPTGGSGYTF. The CDR3 DNA is TGCGCCAGCAGCTTAACTCCGACAGGGGGCTCTGGCTACACCTTC.

J is TRBJ1-5 and V is TRBV5-1; a weak D match, TRBD1 (6 bases). Trimming shortened V by 4 bases and J by 4 bases, and 15 bases separated the two germline ends. The CDR3 runs to 15 residues. Germline V lookup: CDR1 SGHRS, CDR2 YFSETQ. The CDR3 region is CASSLQGGDNQPQHF. CDR3 in DNA: TGCGCCAGCAGCCTACAGGGAGGGGATAATCAGCCCCAGCATTTT.

The chain uses TRBV20-1 and TRBJ1-1; D not certain. The germline V gene encodes CDR1 DFQATT and CDR2 SNEGSKA (reference sequence). The length of the CDR3 is 11 residues. The CDR3 region is CSGPMNTEAFF. CDR3 nucleotides: TGCTCAGGCCCCATGAACACTGAAGCTTTCTTT.

The V call is TRBV5-1, the J call TRBJ1-5; tentative D call: TRBD1 (5 bases). V was cut by 4 bases and J by 5 bases, with 13 bases left in between. Germline CDR1 reads SGHRS; CDR2 reads YFSETQ. The CDR3 covers 14 residues. CDR3 loop: CASSPGHRDQPQHF. DNA of the CDR3: TGCGCCAGCAGCCCAGGACATAGAGATCAGCCCCAGCATTTT.

The chain is built from TRBV7-3 and TRBJ2-1, with TRBD1 matching over 7 bases. CDR1 SGHTA and CDR2 FQGTGA come from the germline V gene. This CDR3 has 17 amino acids. V lost 5 bases and J lost 10; bases outside the gene matches: 20. CDR3 region: CASSRLRGLSNQGEQFF. CDR3 sequence (DNA): TGTGCCAGCAGCCGCCTTAGGGGGCTCTCTAACCAAGGGGAGCAGTTCTTC.

V gene TRBV3-1 (or the pseudogene TRBV3-2) combines with J gene TRBJ1-2, with 10 positions matching TRBD1. The CDR3 contains 17 residues. Germline V gives CDR1 LGHDT, CDR2 YNNKEL (reference sequence). With 3 bases clipped from V and 4 bases from J, the junction kept 11 bases outside the gene matches. The CDR3 DNA is TGTGCCAGCAGCCACGGGAGACAGGGGGCCCCTAGCTATGGCTACACCTTC. Translated, it gives CASSHGRQGAPSYGYTF.

The V call is TRBV5-6, the J call TRBJ1-1; D unresolved. With 4 bases removed from V and 0 bases from J, the gap between germline ends came to 10 bases. CDR3 length: 14 residues. Germline loops: CDR1 SGHDT, CDR2 YYEEEE. Written as DNA, the CDR3 is TGTGCCAGCAGCATAACAGTTATGAACACTGAAGCTTTCTTT. This translates into CASSITVMNTEAFF.